This T cell receptor (beta chain) was identified during a study of CD8 T cells in Susac syndrome. The ends were cut back, 5 bases at V and 3 bases at J, with 16 bases in the middle. Germline V lookup: CDR1 SGHTA, CDR2 FQGTGA. This CDR3 is built from 15 residues. Random hexamers were used to reverse transcribe an amount of about 0.45 to 1 ug RNA. Amplification of TCR beta CDR3 across 54 Vbeta and 13 Jbeta was performed with immunoSEQ multiplex PCR. TCRdb redid the calling of the immunoSEQ multiplex PCR reads with MiXCR, one entry per CDR3 protein. The sample comprises some 120,000 distinct CDR3 sequences, approximately 94% of which are singletons, and about 0.089% rests with the top ten.

The J gene is TRBJ1-1, the V gene TRBV7-3; no clear D. The TCR sequence derives from a human donor in good health. Sample: CD4+ T cells from PBMCs. This CDR3 is CASSESRKQYTEAFF. In nucleotides, the CDR3 is TGTGCCAGCAGCGAATCCAGGAAACAGTACACTGAAGCTTTCTTT. Drawing the rest from reference TRBV7-3 and TRBJ1-1, the complete variable domain is GAGVSQTPSNKVTEKGKYVELRCDPISGHTALYWYRQSLGQGPEFLIYFQGTGAADDSGLPNDRFFAVRPEGSVSTLKIQRTERGDSAVYLCASSESRKQYTEAFFGQGTRLTVV.